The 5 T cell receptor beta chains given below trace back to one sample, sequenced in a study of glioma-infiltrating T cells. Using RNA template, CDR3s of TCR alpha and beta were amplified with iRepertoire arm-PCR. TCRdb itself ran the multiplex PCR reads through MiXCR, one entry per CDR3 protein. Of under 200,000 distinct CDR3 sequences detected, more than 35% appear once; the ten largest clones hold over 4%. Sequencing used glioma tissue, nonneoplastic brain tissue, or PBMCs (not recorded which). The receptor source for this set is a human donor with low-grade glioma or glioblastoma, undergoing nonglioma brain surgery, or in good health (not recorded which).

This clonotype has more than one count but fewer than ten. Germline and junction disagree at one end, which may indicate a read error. The CDR3: CACSLQGPISGNTIYF. CDR3 in DNA: TGTGCCTGCAGCCTCCAGGGTCCAATCTCTGGAAACACCATATATTTT. The chain recombines TRBV6-1 with TRBJ1-3; maybe TRBD1 (5 bases). The CDR3 is 16 residues long. Germline V gene lookup returns CDR1 MNHNS and CDR2 SASEGT.

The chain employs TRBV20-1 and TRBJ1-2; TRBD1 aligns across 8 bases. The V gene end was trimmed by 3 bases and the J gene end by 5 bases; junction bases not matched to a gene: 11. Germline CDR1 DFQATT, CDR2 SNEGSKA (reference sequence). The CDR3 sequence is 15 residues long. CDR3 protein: CSASPQGEKGYGYTF. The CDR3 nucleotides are TGCAGTGCTAGCCCACAGGGGGAGAAGGGATATGGCTACACCTTC.

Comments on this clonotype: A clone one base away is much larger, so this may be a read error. The CDR3 protein is CASSETGFVYEQYF. The DNA for the CDR3 is TGTGCCAGCAGTGAGACGGGCTTCGTCTACGAGCAGTACTTC. V and J are TRBV2 and TRBJ2-7; no firm D call. The CDR3 covers 14 residues. V was trimmed by 3 bases and J by 3 bases, leaving 12 bases between them. The germline V gene has CDR1 SNHLY and CDR2 FYNNEI.

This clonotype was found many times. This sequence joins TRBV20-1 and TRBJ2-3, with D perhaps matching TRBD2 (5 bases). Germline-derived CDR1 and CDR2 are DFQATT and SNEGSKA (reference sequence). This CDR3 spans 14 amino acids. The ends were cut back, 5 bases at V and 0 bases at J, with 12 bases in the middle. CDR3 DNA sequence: TGCAGTGCTGCTTCGGGAAGGAGCACAGATACGCAGTATTTT. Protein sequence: CSAASGRSTDTQYF.

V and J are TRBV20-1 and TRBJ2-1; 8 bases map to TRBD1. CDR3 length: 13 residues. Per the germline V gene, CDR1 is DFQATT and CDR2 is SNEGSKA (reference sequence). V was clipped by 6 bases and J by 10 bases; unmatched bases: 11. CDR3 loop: CSATRQGTYEQFF. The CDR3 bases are TGCAGTGCAACCCGACAGGGGACCTACGAGCAGTTCTTC.